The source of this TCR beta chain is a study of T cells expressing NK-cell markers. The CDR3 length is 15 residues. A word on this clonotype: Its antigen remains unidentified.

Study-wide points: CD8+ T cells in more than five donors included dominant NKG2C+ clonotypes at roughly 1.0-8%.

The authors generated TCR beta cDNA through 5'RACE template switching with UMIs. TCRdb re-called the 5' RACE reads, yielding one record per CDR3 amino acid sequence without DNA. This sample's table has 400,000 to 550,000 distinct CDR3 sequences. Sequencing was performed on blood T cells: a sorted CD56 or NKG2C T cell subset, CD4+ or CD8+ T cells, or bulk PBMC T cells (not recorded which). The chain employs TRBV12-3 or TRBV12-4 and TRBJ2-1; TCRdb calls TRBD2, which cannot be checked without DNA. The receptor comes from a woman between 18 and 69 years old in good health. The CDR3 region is CASSFVAGSYNEQFF.